This T cell receptor (beta chain) comes out of a study of cytomegalovirus exposure and HLA in healthy donors. Germline CDR1 is SGHRS and CDR2 is YFSETQ. The V end lost 0 bases, the J end lost 5 bases, and 8 bases lay between the germline ends. There are 14 residues in the CDR3. PCR used 60 Vbeta primers and 13 Jbeta primers. This table comes from immunoSEQ multiplex PCR, and its TCRdb copy is limited to in-frame clones, with some not included. This table has roughly 150,000 clones, approximately 80% appearing once. The sequencing input was PBMCs. This chain uses TRBV5-1 with TRBJ2-2; D gene uncertain. The origin of this receptor is a male donor in good health and CMV-seronegative. The DNA for the CDR3 is TGCGCCAGCAGCTTGGCCTTGGAGACCGGGGAGCTGTTTTTT. Amino acid sequence: CASSLALETGELFF. The entire variable domain, with the rest obtained from reference TRBV5-1 and TRBJ2-2, is as follows: KAGVTQTPRYLIKTRGQQVTLSCSPISGHRSVSWYQQTPGQGLQFLFEYFSETQRNKGNFPGRFSGRQFSNSRSEMNVSTLELGDSALYLCASSLALETGELFFGEGSRLTVL.